Following are 30 T cell receptor beta chains from one sample sequenced in a study of blood T cell repertoires in COVID-19. Sequencing was performed with immunoSEQ multiplex PCR; in TCRdb, only in-frame clones are kept and a portion is missing. In the table there are 100,000 to 150,000 clones, 60% to 75% of which are singletons. Sequenced sample: peripheral blood. Receptors were obtained from a woman in her 70s with acute or convalescent COVID-19.

The gene calls are TRBV9 and TRBJ2-5; a weak D match, TRBD2 (6 bases). V was cut by 4 bases and J by 5 bases, with 15 bases left in between. The CDR3 is 14 amino acids. Germline CDR1 SGDLS, CDR2 YYNGEE. The CDR3 is CASSPRGGEETQYF. The CDR3 DNA is TGTGCCAGCAGCCCCCGCGGAGGGGAGGAGACCCAGTACTTC.

The chain is built from TRBV18 and TRBJ2-2, with 10 nucleotides matching TRBD2. V lost 4 bases to trimming and J lost 5 bases; unmatched junction nucleotides: 10. Germline V CDR1 and CDR2: KGHSH, LQKENI. The length of the CDR3 is 17 residues. The CDR3 DNA reads TGTGCCAGCTCACGAGAAGCGGGAGGGCCTCGGACCGGGGAGCTGTTTTTT. Translating it yields CASSREAGGPRTGELFF. Complete variable domain (other parts from reference TRBV18 and TRBJ2-2): NAGVMQNPRHLVRRRGQEARLRCSPMKGHSHVYWYRQLPEEGLKFMVYLQKENIIDESGMPKERFSAEFPKEGPSILRIQQVVRGDSAAYFCASSREAGGPRTGELFFGEGSRLTVL.

This clone has a single count. This chain uses TRBV7-2 with TRBJ2-5, with D perhaps matching TRBD2 (5 bases). This CDR3 region has 14 residues. V was cut by 10 bases and J by 5 bases, with 20 bases left in between. Germline V lookup: CDR1 SGHTA, CDR2 FQGNSA. The CDR3 sequence: CAIGSPASPETQYF. The CDR3 bases are TGTGCCATCGGAAGCCCGGCTAGCCCGGAGACCCAGTACTTC.

Written as DNA, the CDR3 is TGTGCCAGCCAGATCCGGGAGAGCTATGGCTACACCTTC. This codes for CASQIRESYGYTF. The chain uses TRBV5-6 and TRBJ1-2; D ambiguous. The CDR3 has 13 residues. Trimming cost V 7 bases and J 4 bases, with 14 bases left between them. Germline CDR1 and CDR2: SGHDT and YYEEEE.

The table lists this clone with a count of one. In nucleotides, the CDR3 is TGTGCCAGTAGTATAGGGTCGGGACAGTTCTACGAGCAGTACTTC. Translation: CASSIGSGQFYEQYF. The rearrangement links TRBV19 to TRBJ2-7; 7 bases fit TRBD1. CDR3 length: 15 amino acids. The germline V gene encodes CDR1 LNHDA and CDR2 SQIVND (reference sequence). V dropped 1 base and J dropped 3; count of bases not matched to a gene: 6.

The V and J genes are TRBV6-6 and TRBJ2-7, with TRBD1 as a possible D gene (5 bases). The CDR3 covers 14 residues. The V gene's germline CDR1 is MNHNY and CDR2 SVGAGI (reference sequence). V lost 0 bases, J lost 7 bases, and 13 bases lay in between. This chain's CDR3 is CASSYSGAQNEQYF. CDR3 nucleotide sequence: TGTGCCAGCAGTTACTCAGGGGCGCAGAATGAGCAGTACTTC.

This clone was observed many times. The chain is built from TRBV7-9 and TRBJ2-3; the D gene is possibly TRBD1 (6 bases). The CDR3 is 13 amino acids. The V gene's germline CDR1 is SEHNR and CDR2 FQNEAQ (reference sequence). The germline V and J ends were trimmed by 5 bases and 10 bases, with 16 bases remaining between them. In nucleotides, the CDR3 is TGTGCCAGCAGCACTAACCGGGACACCTCGCAGTATTTT. This gives the protein CASSTNRDTSQYF.

The genes are TRBV15 and TRBJ1-5, with 7 bases identical to TRBD1. CDR1 is LNHNV, CDR2 YYDKDF, per germline (reference sequence). The CDR3 has 17 amino acids. V lost 5 bases and J lost 1; bases outside the gene matches: 11. CDR3 nucleotides: TGTGCCACCAGCCGAAATACAGGGGCGATAAGCAATCAGCCCCAGCATTTT. Protein: CATSRNTGAISNQPQHF.

The chain is built from TRBV2 and TRBJ2-3, with TRBD2 identical over 13 bases. The CDR3 length is 15 residues. Germline CDR1 and CDR2: SNHLY and FYNNEI. V lost 6 bases, J lost 4 bases, and 4 bases stayed unmatched. The chain's CDR3 is CASSGLAGAPDTQYF. Here the CDR3 DNA reads TGTGCCAGCAGCGGACTAGCGGGAGCCCCAGATACGCAGTATTTT.

The rearrangement joins TRBV30 to TRBJ1-2; 7 nucleotides line up with TRBD1. The CDR3 is 12 residues long. V trimming: 2 bases; J trimming: 4 bases; junction bases outside the gene matches: 1. Germline CDR1 and CDR2: GTSNPN and SVGIG (reference sequence). DNA for the CDR3: TGTGCCTGGAGTCAGGGGGGCTATGGCTACACCTTC. It translates to CAWSQGGYGYTF.

The chain links TRBV19 to TRBJ2-1, with D maybe TRBD1 (5 bases). The CDR3 has 16 residues. The ends were cut back, 1 base at V and 6 bases at J, with 16 bases in the middle. The germline CDR1 and CDR2 sequences are LNHDA and SQIVND (reference sequence). The CDR3 region has the DNA TGTGCCAGTAGTATAGGATGGCAGGGTGGTATCAATGAGCAGTTCTTC. Amino acids: CASSIGWQGGINEQFF.

The chain is built from TRBV28 and TRBJ1-1; TRBD1 agrees at 9 bases. The CDR3 runs 11 residues. Germline values: CDR1 MDHEN, CDR2 SYDVKM. V was pared by 6 bases and J by 11 bases, with 4 bases of the junction left unmatched. The CDR3 DNA reads TGTGCCAGCAGGAAAACAGGGGGCGCTTTCTTT. It is translated as CASRKTGGAFF.

CDR3 sequence (DNA): TGTGCCAGCTCACCTAGCGGACTAGCGGTAAGAATTTACGAGCAGTACTTC. Translating gives CASSPSGLAVRIYEQYF. The chain has TRBV18 and TRBJ2-7; 10 nucleotides agree with TRBD2. The J segment lost 4 bases and the V segment lost 3 bases, leaving 12 bases of the junction unmatched. This CDR3 region has 17 residues. Germline V gene data show CDR1 as KGHSH and CDR2 as LQKENI.

V is TRBV7-9 and J is TRBJ1-2; D call uncertain. The CDR3 is made up of 14 amino acids. Per the germline V gene, CDR1 is SEHNR and CDR2 is FQNEAQ (reference sequence). Trimming cost V 5 bases and J 4 bases, with 14 bases left between them. The CDR3 coding sequence is TGTGCCAGCAGCCAGGCCCCACCCCCCTATGGCTACACCTTC. Its translation: CASSQAPPPYGYTF.

This clone was picked up many times. This chain joins TRBV18 and TRBJ2-6; D is possibly TRBD1 (6 bases). Germline CDR1 and CDR2: KGHSH and LQKENI. The CDR3 is 17 amino acids. V lost 3 bases and J 0 bases, leaving 12 bases between the germline ends. CDR3 amino acids: CASSPTGPGSGANVLTF. CDR3 DNA sequence: TGTGCCAGCTCACCTACAGGGCCCGGCTCTGGGGCCAACGTCCTGACTTTC.

The genes are TRBV29-1 and TRBJ2-1, with 14 bases fitting TRBD2. This CDR3 is built from 16 residues. V lost 6 bases to trimming and J lost 3 bases; unmatched junction nucleotides: 7. Germline V gives CDR1 SQVTM, CDR2 ANQGSEA. CDR3 nucleotides: TGCAGCGTGCGACTAGCGGGAGGGGGTCGCTACAATGAGCAGTTCTTC. Translation: CSVRLAGGGRYNEQFF.

The CDR3, as DNA: TGTGCCACCAGCACAAACAGGGCAGTGGCTTTCTTT. Amino acids: CATSTNRAVAFF. The chain uses TRBV15 and TRBJ1-1; weak D call: TRBD1 (6 bases). Germline-derived CDR1 and CDR2 are LNHNV and YYDKDF (reference sequence). The CDR3 has 12 residues. V was pared by 4 bases and J by 11 bases, with 14 bases between. The variable domain in full, with the rest retrieved from reference TRBV15 and TRBJ1-1, is DAMVIQNPRYQVTQFGKPVTLSCSQTLNHNVMYWYQQKSSQAPKLLFHYYDKDFNNEADTPDNFQSRRPNTSFCFLDIRSPGLGDTAMYLCATSTNRAVAFFGQGTRLTVV.

The V gene is TRBV2, the J gene TRBJ2-3; D is possibly TRBD2 (5 bases). This CDR3 contains 12 residues. The V gene's germline CDR1 is SNHLY and CDR2 FYNNEI. Trimming took off 11 bases at V and 4 bases at J, with 13 bases between the two ends. The CDR3 is CAGGLNPDTQYF. The CDR3 DNA follows: TGTGCCGGAGGCTTGAACCCAGATACGCAGTATTTT.

V and J are TRBV5-1 and TRBJ1-6; D unresolved. This CDR3 has 14 amino acids. Germline lookup yields CDR1 SGHRS and CDR2 YFSETQ. Trimming stripped 0 bases from V and 6 bases from J, with 7 bases between. In nucleotides, the CDR3 is TGCGCCAGCAGCTTGGCACAGACTAATTCACCCCTCCACTTT. This sequence encodes CASSLAQTNSPLHF.

This sequence joins TRBV6-4 and TRBJ2-1; tentative D call: TRBD1 (5 bases). The CDR3 sequence is 16 residues long. Germline CDR1 reads MRHNA; CDR2 reads SNTAGT. V gave up 2 bases and J gave up 12 bases, with 23 bases separating them. CDR3 nucleotide sequence: TGTGCCAGCAGTGACCTATGGCAGGGATGCTGTATCGGGCAGTTCTTC. It codes for CASSDLWQGCCIGQFF.

This clone has just a few counts. The chain combines TRBV27 with TRBJ2-2; 7 nucleotides match TRBD1. After removal of 5 bases from V and 3 bases from J, the junction contained 6 bases not matched to a gene. CDR3 length: 15 amino acids. Germline V CDR1 and CDR2: MNHEY, SMNVEV (reference sequence). The CDR3 DNA follows: TGTGCCAGCAGTCTAAGGGGGCGGGACACCGGGGAGCTGTTTTTT. It yields the protein CASSLRGRDTGELFF.

At least ten counts were recorded for this clone. The chain couples TRBV2 to TRBJ1-2; 9 positions match TRBD1. The CDR3 length is 12 residues. The J segment lost 8 bases and the V segment lost 10 bases, leaving 8 bases of the junction unmatched. CDR1 SNHLY and CDR2 FYNNEI come from the germline V gene. The CDR3 DNA sequence: TGTGCCACCCAGGCACAGGGGGCGGGCTACACCTTC. Amino acid sequence: CATQAQGAGYTF. The full variable domain, rest sourced from reference TRBV2 and TRBJ1-2, is EPEVTQTPSHQVTQMGQEVILRCVPISNHLYFYWYRQILGQKVEFLVSFYNNEISEKSEIFDDQFSVERPDGSNFTLKIRSTKLEDSAMYFCATQAQGAGYTFGSGTRLTVV.

J is TRBJ1-2 and V is TRBV7-2; tentatively, D is TRBD1 (6 bases). Germline CDR1 SGHTA, CDR2 FQGNSA. Deletions cut 4 bases from V and 5 bases from J, with 8 bases between. The CDR3 is 12 amino acids. Here the CDR3 DNA reads TGTGCCAGCAGCTCTCAGGGGTATGGCTACACCTTC. Translation gives CASSSQGYGYTF.

This chain links TRBV2 with TRBJ1-5; D unclear. Per the germline V gene, CDR1 is SNHLY and CDR2 is FYNNEI. The CDR3 consists of 15 residues. The germline V and J ends were trimmed by 7 bases and 4 bases, with 17 bases remaining between them. In DNA, the CDR3 is TGTGCCAGCATCCGCCAGGCAGGTGGGAATCAGCCCCAGCATTTT. Translated, it gives CASIRQAGGNQPQHF. The whole variable domain, remainder taken from reference TRBV2 and TRBJ1-5, is EPEVTQTPSHQVTQMGQEVILRCVPISNHLYFYWYRQILGQKVEFLVSFYNNEISEKSEIFDDQFSVERPDGSNFTLKIRSTKLEDSAMYFCASIRQAGGNQPQHFGDGTRLSIL.

This clone occurred once. The chain combines TRBV7-8 with TRBJ2-3, with D possibly matching TRBD2 (5 bases). Germline-derived CDR1 and CDR2 are SGHVS and FQNEAQ. This CDR3 region has 16 residues. Deletions cut 4 bases from V and 1 base from J, with 15 bases between. DNA of the CDR3: TGTGCCAGCAGCTCCCGCTCCCCCGGGGGCACAGATACGCAGTATTTT. Translating it yields CASSSRSPGGTDTQYF.

This rearrangement joins TRBV6-5 to TRBJ1-2; D remains ambiguous. This CDR3 has 13 amino acids. The V gene lost 5 bases and the J gene lost 8 bases, with 15 bases spanning the gap. In germline, CDR1 is MNHEY, CDR2 SVGAGI. As DNA, the CDR3 is TGTGCCAGCAGTCGAGGGTTCGCTTTGGGCTACACCTTC. This translates into CASSRGFALGYTF.

The chain carries TRBV7-6 and TRBJ2-4; D perhaps matches TRBD2 (6 bases). Germline loops: CDR1 SGHVS, CDR2 FNYEAQ. The V end was cut by 5 bases, the J end by 1 base, with 18 bases between. This CDR3 spans 17 amino acids. Here the CDR3 DNA reads TGTGCCAGCAGCATCCGACTAGGCCGAGGGGCCAAAAACATTCAGTACTTC. As protein: CASSIRLGRGAKNIQYF.

The chain uses TRBV6-5 and TRBJ2-2; TRBD1 might be the D (5 bases). From germline, CDR1 is MNHEY and CDR2 SVGAGI. Deletions cut 4 bases from V and 2 bases from J, with 11 bases between. The CDR3 loop spans 15 amino acids. CDR3 bases: TGTGCCAGCAGTTCCACGGACACTAACACCGGGGAGCTGTTTTTT. Amino acids: CASSSTDTNTGELFF.

The DNA of the CDR3 is TGTGCCAGCAGCTTAGCGTTCATGAGGACTGAAGCTTTCTTT. Translation gives CASSLAFMRTEAFF. The J gene is TRBJ1-1, the V gene TRBV11-2; D gene uncertain. The CDR3 loop spans 14 amino acids. V gave up 1 base and J gave up 5 bases, with 11 bases separating them. CDR1 is SGHAT and CDR2 is FQNNGV in the germline V gene. Variable domain in full (rest from reference TRBV11-2 and TRBJ1-1): EAGVAQSPRYKIIEKRQSVAFWCNPISGHATLYWYQQILGQGPKLLIQFQNNGVVDDSQLPKDRFSAERLKGVDSTLKIQPAKLEDSAVYLCASSLAFMRTEAFFGQGTRLTVV.

The genes are TRBV2 and TRBJ1-5; 8 bases are shared with TRBD1. CDR1 is SNHLY, CDR2 FYNNEI, per germline. The CDR3 loop spans 17 amino acids. The V gene end was trimmed by 5 bases and the J gene end by 1 base; junction bases not matched to a gene: 10. For the CDR3, the DNA is TGTGCCAGCAGTCCGGGAAACAGGGGGGTAAGCAATCAGCCCCAGCATTTT. It specifies CASSPGNRGVSNQPQHF.